These 23 T cell receptor beta chains share one sample of origin, sequenced in a study of blood T cell repertoires in COVID-19. The data were produced by immunoSEQ multiplex PCR, yet TCRdb's version contains in-frame clones alone and is incomplete. Found here are 75,000 to 95,000 clones, around nine tenths of them singletons; the top ten hold just under 3%. Sequencing input: peripheral blood. The receptor source for this set is a woman of 80 years or more with acute or convalescent COVID-19.

Concerning this clone: At the DNA level, this CDR3 is encoded by other sequences in the same sample as well. The rearrangement links TRBV6-6 to TRBJ2-7; 9 positions agree with TRBD1. Germline lookup yields CDR1 MNHNY and CDR2 SVGAGI (reference sequence). V shed 6 bases and J 2 bases; nucleotides not matched to a gene: 5. The CDR3 consists of 14 residues. The CDR3 protein is CASRTGTGTYEQYF. For the CDR3, the DNA is TGTGCCAGCAGGACAGGGACAGGGACCTACGAGCAGTACTTC.

J is TRBJ1-2 and V is TRBV12-1; the D call in the table, TRBD1, was not verified against the DNA. TRBV12-1 is a known pseudogene. CDR3 size: 16 residues. CDR3 loop: CASSHPGQGLNYGYTF. For the CDR3, the DNA is TGTGCCAGCAGTCATCCGGGACAGGGACTTAACTATGGCTACACCTTC.

The chain joins TRBV10-3 to TRBJ1-4; the D is unclear. CDR1 is ENHRY, CDR2 SYGVKD, per germline. The CDR3 length is 13 residues. V was cut by 6 bases and J by 5 bases, with 10 bases left in between. The CDR3 nucleotides are TGTGCCATCAGGCCAGCGGAAAATGAAAAACTGTTTTTT. It encodes CAIRPAENEKLFF.

The genes are TRBV29-1 and TRBJ2-1; D is uncertain. Germline V gene lookup returns CDR1 SQVTM and CDR2 ANQGSEA. Trimming removed 3 bases at V and 3 bases at J, with 12 bases between. This CDR3 has 14 residues. The chain's CDR3 is CSVECPGDYNEQFF. CDR3 in DNA: TGCAGCGTTGAGTGCCCCGGAGACTACAATGAGCAGTTCTTC.

This chain links TRBV18 with TRBJ2-3; D not certain. With 3 bases removed from V and 2 bases from J, the gap between germline ends came to 6 bases. The CDR3 is made up of 13 amino acids. Per germline, CDR1 KGHSH and CDR2 LQKENI. CDR3 DNA sequence: TGTGCCAGCTCACCCCCAATCACAGATACGCAGTATTTT. This encodes CASSPPITDTQYF.

Turning to this clone: Other DNA sequences in this specimen translate into the identical CDR3. The V and J genes are TRBV7-2 and TRBJ2-3; 7 nucleotides match TRBD2. Losses at the gene ends were 2 bases for V and 1 base for J; bases not matched to a gene: 3. Germline-derived CDR1 and CDR2 are SGHTA and FQGNSA. The CDR3 runs 15 residues. The DNA for the CDR3 is TGTGCCAGCAGCTTAAGTGCGGGAGGCACAGATACGCAGTATTTT. It is translated as CASSLSAGGTDTQYF. The variable domain in full, with the rest retrieved from reference TRBV7-2 and TRBJ2-3, is GAGVSQSPSNKVTEKGKDVELRCDPISGHTALYWYRQSLGQGLEFLIYFQGNSAPDKSGLPSDRFSAERTGGSVSTLTIQRTQQEDSAVYLCASSLSAGGTDTQYFGPGTRLTVL.

This chain joins TRBV7-9 and TRBJ2-6; 9 bases line up with TRBD1. Per germline, CDR1 SEHNR and CDR2 FQNEAQ (reference sequence). This CDR3 contains 17 residues. V dropped 5 bases and J dropped 0; count of bases not matched to a gene: 5. In DNA, the CDR3 is TGTGCCAGCAGCCGCGGGACAGGGAGCTCTGGGGCCAACGTCCTGACTTTC. Amino acids: CASSRGTGSSGANVLTF. Looking up the rest from reference TRBV7-9 and TRBJ2-6 gives the full variable domain: DTGVSQNPRHKITKRGQNVTFRCDPISEHNRLYWYRQTLGQGPEFLTYFQNEAQLEKSRLLSDRFSAERPKGSFSTLEIQRTEQGDSAMYLCASSRGTGSSGANVLTFGAGSRLTVL.

This rearrangement joins TRBV19 to TRBJ1-1; weak D call: TRBD1 (6 bases). CDR1 LNHDA and CDR2 SQIVND come from the germline V gene (reference sequence). The CDR3 length is 14 residues. V lost 6 bases and J 0 bases, leaving 11 bases between the germline ends. CDR3 sequence reads: CASSTGQLNTEAFF. DNA for the CDR3: TGTGCCAGTAGCACAGGACAGTTGAACACTGAAGCTTTCTTT.

The chain is built from TRBV6-5 and TRBJ2-1; TRBD2 aligns across 7 bases. J lost 9 bases, V lost 7 bases, and 12 bases had no gene match. The CDR3 is 14 amino acids. Germline V gene sequence: CDR1 MNHEY, CDR2 SVGAGI. CDR3 region: CASTGLAGLGEQFF. Here the CDR3 DNA reads TGTGCCAGCACGGGTTTAGCGGGTCTGGGTGAGCAGTTCTTC.

The chain uses TRBV5-6 and TRBJ2-7; 9 bases match TRBD1. V shed 4 bases, J shed 6 bases, and the junction held 11 bases outside the gene matches. Looked up from germline, CDR1 is SGHDT and CDR2 is YYEEEE. The CDR3 runs 15 residues. The CDR3, as DNA: TGTGCCAGCAGCAACACCCGGACAGGGGAGAGCGAGCAGTACTTC. Translating gives CASSNTRTGESEQYF. Full variable domain (missing parts from reference TRBV5-6 and TRBJ2-7): DAGVTQSPTHLIKTRGQQVTLRCSPKSGHDTVSWYQQALGQGPQFIFQYYEEEERQRGNFPDRFSGHQFPNYSSELNVNALLLGDSALYLCASSNTRTGESEQYFGPGTRLTVT.

The rearrangement joins TRBV12-3 or TRBV12-4 to TRBJ1-2; the match to TRBD1 covers 8 bases. Trimming removed 2 bases from V and 4 bases from J; junction bases left unmatched: 0. This CDR3 contains 13 residues. The CDR3: CASSLTGGYGYTF. CDR3 sequence (DNA): TGTGCCAGCAGTTTAACAGGGGGCTATGGCTACACCTTC.

The chain has TRBV24-1 and TRBJ2-1, with D possibly being TRBD2 (5 bases). This CDR3 has 13 amino acids. From germline, CDR1 is KGHDR and CDR2 SFDVKD. With 3 bases removed from V and 5 bases from J, the gap between germline ends came to 7 bases. CDR3 sequence reads: CATSDGGNNEQFF. CDR3 nucleotides: TGTGCCACCAGTGATGGAGGTAACAATGAGCAGTTCTTC.

Only a few counts were recorded for this clone. The chain has TRBV7-9 and TRBJ1-2; tentative D call: TRBD1 (6 bases). Per the germline V gene, CDR1 is SEHNR and CDR2 is FQNEAQ (reference sequence). The germline V and J ends were trimmed by 7 bases and 4 bases, with 16 bases remaining between them. The CDR3 runs to 14 residues. This CDR3 reads CASTPGGAGYGYTF. As DNA, the CDR3 is TGTGCCAGCACCCCGGGGGGCGCCGGCTATGGCTACACCTTC.

The CDR3 sequence: CASSQEGLGADEQFF. CDR3 coding DNA: TGCGCCAGCAGCCAAGAGGGACTAGGTGCGGATGAGCAGTTCTTC. This rearrangement joins TRBV4-3 to TRBJ2-1, with TRBD2 matching over 8 bases. Germline lookup yields CDR1 LGHNA and CDR2 YSLEER. Trimming removed 0 bases from V and 8 bases from J; junction bases left unmatched: 6. The CDR3 is 15 amino acids.

The rearrangement joins TRBV19 to TRBJ2-2; 8 bases are a match to TRBD2. The CDR3 spans 17 residues. Trimming at V came to 9 bases and at J to 3 bases, leaving 15 bases not matched to a gene. The germline CDR1 and CDR2 sequences are LNHDA and SQIVND (reference sequence). The chain's CDR3 is CASKPGLVIKYTGELFF. For the CDR3, the DNA is TGTGCCAGCAAACCGGGACTAGTGATTAAATACACCGGGGAGCTGTTTTTT.

The chain couples TRBV7-8 to TRBJ1-2; TRBD1 is a possible D gene (5 bases). From germline, CDR1 is SGHVS and CDR2 FQNEAQ. The CDR3 is 13 residues long. V gave up 6 bases and J gave up 5 bases, with 13 bases separating them. The CDR3 protein is CASSPPGLYGYTF. The CDR3 DNA is TGTGCCAGCAGTCCTCCAGGGTTATATGGCTACACCTTC.

This clone was detected only once. The gene calls are TRBV30 and TRBJ1-3; tentative D call: TRBD1 (5 bases). Germline CDR1 GTSNPN, CDR2 SVGIG (reference sequence). Trimming left V 4 bases short and J 6 bases short, with 22 bases between. There are 16 residues in the CDR3. CDR3 amino acids: CAWNRQTPNSLNTIYF. CDR3 bases: TGTGCCTGGAATCGACAGACTCCCAACTCATTAAACACCATATATTTT.

This chain connects TRBV30 to TRBJ1-2, with D possibly being TRBD1 (6 bases). The CDR3 loop spans 11 amino acids. Germline V gene data show CDR1 as GTSNPN and CDR2 as SVGIG (reference sequence). V dropped 7 bases and J dropped 4 bases, with 10 bases sitting between them. The chain's CDR3 is CAFTGTYGYTF. CDR3 DNA sequence: TGTGCCTTCACAGGGACCTATGGCTACACCTTC.

Only one count was recorded for this clone. The genes are TRBV29-1 and TRBJ1-1, with D tentatively TRBD1 (5 bases). CDR3 length equals 11 residues. Germline V gene sequence: CDR1 SQVTM, CDR2 ANQGSEA. Trimming cost V 8 bases and J 8 bases, with 15 bases left between them. The CDR3 nucleotides read TGCAGCTCCGAGGAGGGACCCGAAGCTTTCTTT. Protein: CSSEEGPEAFF.

The V gene is TRBV27, the J gene TRBJ1-1; possibly TRBD1 for D (5 bases). CDR3 length equals 14 residues. CDR1 MNHEY and CDR2 SMNVEV come from the germline V gene (reference sequence). V dropped 1 base and J dropped 1 base, with 7 bases sitting between them. CDR3 amino acids: CASSLWGGNTEAFF. CDR3 nucleotides: TGTGCCAGCAGTTTATGGGGGGGGAACACTGAAGCTTTCTTT.

The chain links TRBV5-1 to TRBJ2-7; D gene ambiguous. The ends were cut back, 0 bases at V and 0 bases at J, with 7 bases in the middle. The CDR3 covers 14 residues. Germline CDR1 and CDR2: SGHRS and YFSETQ. Written as DNA, the CDR3 is TGCGCCAGCAGCTTGGCCTTGAGCTCCTACGAGCAGTACTTC. Residues: CASSLALSSYEQYF.

The genes are TRBV28 and TRBJ2-7; 9 positions match TRBD1. The ends lost 3 bases at V and 0 bases at J; junction bases unmatched: 9. The germline V gene encodes CDR1 MDHEN and CDR2 SYDVKM. The CDR3 loop spans 17 amino acids. The CDR3 bases are TGTGCCAGCAGTTTTTCGTATAGGGGACAGGGCTCCTACGAGCAGTACTTC. This codes for CASSFSYRGQGSYEQYF.

This clone was seen a few times. The CDR3 DNA follows: TGTGCCATCAGGATAGACAGCTCCTACGAGCAGTACTTC. Protein sequence: CAIRIDSSYEQYF. This chain links TRBV10-3 with TRBJ2-7, with D perhaps TRBD1 (5 bases). CDR1 and CDR2 from the germline V gene are ENHRY and SYGVKD. Trimming shortened V by 6 bases and J by 0 bases, and 9 bases separated the two germline ends. This CDR3 has 13 residues.